Listed here are 19 T cell receptor beta chains from one sample, sequenced in a study of response to subunit inactivated influenza vaccine. A single record per CDR3 protein comes from TCRdb applying MiXCR to the RT-PCR reads. Of about 540,000 distinct CDR3 sequences listed, less than 25% are singletons. This same sample was also part of a study on T cells expressing NK-cell markers. That publication notes: UMIs were included in TCR beta cDNA generated by 5'RACE template switching.

The source material was CD4+ T cells sorted from PBMCs, sampled 12 days after vaccination. The source is a man between 45 and 60 years old who received an inactivated influenza vaccine.

CDR3 amino acids: CSAVEGYSTDTQYF. The DNA of the CDR3 is TGCAGTGCGGTTGAGGGCTACAGCACAGATACGCAGTATTTT. The chain has TRBV20-1 and TRBJ2-3, with a tentative D call TRBD2 (5 bases). V was clipped by 6 bases and J by 0 bases, with 13 bases between them. The germline V gene encodes CDR1 DFQATT and CDR2 SNEGSKA (reference sequence). The CDR3 contains 14 residues.

This clonotype was detected only a few times. The chain carries TRBV19 and TRBJ2-7; 8 bases agree with TRBD1. Per the germline V gene, CDR1 is LNHDA and CDR2 is SQIVND (reference sequence). Unmatched junction bases numbered 8, after V lost 5 bases and J lost 2 bases. The CDR3 consists of 15 residues. This CDR3 reads CASSPRTGTPYEQYF. For the CDR3, the DNA is TGTGCCAGTAGTCCACGGACAGGGACGCCCTACGAGCAGTACTTC.

V usage is TRBV7-2 and J usage is TRBJ1-2; D is unresolved. Trimming stripped 2 bases from V and 5 bases from J, with 15 bases between. The CDR3 runs 15 residues. Germline-derived CDR1 and CDR2 are SGHTA and FQGNSA. The CDR3 is CASSLSFGEPYGYTF. Written as DNA, the CDR3 is TGTGCCAGCAGCTTATCCTTCGGGGAACCTTATGGCTACACCTTC.

The rearrangement links TRBV20-1 to TRBJ2-1, with a weak D call TRBD2 (5 bases). The CDR3 extends over 17 amino acids. V was cut by 2 bases and J by 0 bases, with 17 bases left in between. Germline CDR1 is DFQATT and CDR2 is SNEGSKA (reference sequence). In DNA form, the CDR3 reads TGCAGTGCTAGAAGCAGTTATAGCGATGCCTCCTACAATGAGCAGTTCTTC. This sequence encodes CSARSSYSDASYNEQFF.

This clonotype was counted only a few times. This chain connects TRBV18 to TRBJ2-1, with 11 bases aligning to TRBD1. J lost 6 bases, V lost 3 bases, and 4 bases had no gene match. The CDR3 loop spans 15 amino acids. From germline, CDR1 is KGHSH and CDR2 LQKENI. CDR3 DNA sequence: TGTGCCAGCTCACCCGGACAGGGGGCTCTCAATGAGCAGTTCTTC. This encodes CASSPGQGALNEQFF.

This clonotype was seen only a few times. This rearrangement joins TRBV12-3 or TRBV12-4 to TRBJ2-7, with 7 nucleotides matching TRBD1. V was clipped by 5 bases and J by 4 bases; unmatched bases: 11. This CDR3 is 15 amino acids long. The CDR3 protein is CASSTRQGLGYEQYF. The CDR3 coding sequence is TGTGCCAGCAGTACCCGACAGGGTCTGGGGTACGAGCAGTACTTC.

The V and J genes are TRBV7-9 and TRBJ2-7; 12 nucleotides line up with TRBD1. This CDR3 contains 16 residues. V was clipped by 5 bases and J by 1 base; unmatched bases: 6. The V gene's germline CDR1 is SEHNR and CDR2 FQNEAQ (reference sequence). The DNA of the CDR3 is TGTGCCAGCAGCGTTCCGGGACAGGGGGCTTCCTACGAGCAGTACTTC. Its translation is CASSVPGQGASYEQYF. Supplemented by reference TRBV7-9 and TRBJ2-7, the full variable domain reads DTGVSQNPRHKITKRGQNVTFRCDPISEHNRLYWYRQTLGQGPEFLTYFQNEAQLEKSRLLSDRFSAERPKGSFSTLEIQRTEQGDSAMYLCASSVPGQGASYEQYFGPGTRLTVT.

This clonotype turned up a few times. V usage is TRBV2 and J usage is TRBJ2-6; D is unclear. The V and J ends lost 7 bases and 5 bases respectively, with 15 bases between them. Germline V gives CDR1 SNHLY, CDR2 FYNNEI. This CDR3 contains 15 residues. The CDR3 DNA follows: TGTGCCAGCACACCAAAGGCCCTCTGGGCCAACGTCCTGACTTTC. Protein sequence: CASTPKALWANVLTF.

This clonotype appeared a few times. The V gene is TRBV20-1, the J gene TRBJ2-1, with TRBD2 matching over 7 bases. V dropped 5 bases and J dropped 7; count of bases not matched to a gene: 11. CDR3 length equals 14 residues. In germline, CDR1 is DFQATT, CDR2 SNEGSKA (reference sequence). CDR3 amino acids: CSASRASGLNEQFF. Here the CDR3 DNA reads TGCAGTGCTTCCCGGGCTAGCGGTTTGAATGAGCAGTTCTTC.

This clonotype has more than one count but fewer than ten. This chain connects TRBV20-1 to TRBJ2-1; 9 bases align to TRBD2. This CDR3 has 16 amino acids. V shed 1 base and J 4 bases; nucleotides not matched to a gene: 8. Germline CDR1 reads DFQATT; CDR2 reads SNEGSKA (reference sequence). The CDR3, as DNA: TGCAGTGCTAGAGGCCGCGGGAGGGCTGGGTACAATGAGCAGTTCTTC. Protein: CSARGRGRAGYNEQFF.

J is TRBJ2-7 and V is TRBV5-1; no firm D call. Trimming shortened V by 2 bases and J by 1 base, and 13 bases separated the two germline ends. The CDR3 covers 15 residues. CDR1 and CDR2 from the germline V gene are SGHRS and YFSETQ. DNA of the CDR3: TGCGCCAGCAGCTTTCTACCGGACCCATCCTACGAGCAGTACTTC. This sequence encodes CASSFLPDPSYEQYF.

This clonotype was counted between two and nine times. V usage is TRBV11-2 and J usage is TRBJ2-3; no clear D gene. V was pared by 3 bases and J by 1 base, with 8 bases between. This CDR3 spans 14 amino acids. CDR1 SGHAT and CDR2 FQNNGV come from the germline V gene. In DNA, the CDR3 is TGTGCCAGCAGCTTTAGAACGGGCACAGATACGCAGTATTTT. This codes for CASSFRTGTDTQYF.

Only a few counts were recorded for this clonotype. The chain uses TRBV4-2 and TRBJ1-1; a possible D gene is TRBD1 (6 bases). CDR3 length: 15 residues. V lost 4 bases and J 5 bases, leaving 17 bases between the germline ends. CDR1 and CDR2 from the germline V gene are LGHNA and YNFKEQ. The DNA for the CDR3 is TGTGCCAGCAGCCTCCTACAACTCACAGGGACTGAAGCTTTCTTT. This translates into CASSLLQLTGTEAFF.

This clonotype was observed a few times. The V and J genes are TRBV20-1 and TRBJ2-7; 7 nucleotides match TRBD2. The J segment lost 6 bases and the V segment lost 1 base, leaving 15 bases of the junction unmatched. Germline values: CDR1 DFQATT, CDR2 SNEGSKA (reference sequence). The CDR3 loop spans 16 amino acids. The CDR3, as DNA: TGCAGTGCTAGAGTGAGGGCAGGGACTATTTTAAGCGAGCAGTACTTC. Residues: CSARVRAGTILSEQYF.

The gene calls are TRBV7-2 and TRBJ2-3; TRBD1 might be the D (6 bases). The CDR3 spans 15 residues. V shed 5 bases and J shed 3 bases, with 15 bases lying between them. CDR1 SGHTA and CDR2 FQGNSA come from the germline V gene. CDR3 residues: CASSPQGAVTDTQYF. The CDR3 coding sequence is TGTGCCAGCAGCCCACAGGGAGCTGTTACAGATACGCAGTATTTT.

This chain joins TRBV5-1 and TRBJ2-1; TRBD2 matches at 14 bases. This CDR3 is built from 16 residues. V was pared by 4 bases and J by 5 bases, with 5 bases of the junction left unmatched. The germline gives CDR1 SGHRS, CDR2 YFSETQ. CDR3 amino acids: CASSPVTSGRDNEQFF. The CDR3 DNA sequence: TGCGCCAGCAGCCCAGTGACTAGCGGGAGGGACAATGAGCAGTTCTTC.

The J gene is TRBJ2-2, the V gene TRBV7-3; 11 bases align to TRBD2. The CDR3 has 15 residues. Germline V gene lookup returns CDR1 SGHTA and CDR2 FQGTGA. With V trimmed by 6 bases and J by 8 bases, 8 bases remained unmatched. CDR3 DNA: TGTGCCAGCAGTTTAGCGGGAGGGCCCTCGGGGGAGCTGTTTTTT. It is translated as CASSLAGGPSGELFF.

This clonotype was found a few times. The gene calls are TRBV4-1 and TRBJ2-1; 9 nucleotides line up with TRBD2. Germline V lookup: CDR1 MGHRA, CDR2 YSYEKL. This CDR3 is 15 amino acids long. V trimming: 4 bases; J trimming: 5 bases; junction bases outside the gene matches: 6. For the CDR3, the DNA is TGCGCCAGCAGCCGAAGCGGGGGGCCCCACAATGAGCAGTTCTTC. This codes for CASSRSGGPHNEQFF.

This chain links TRBV20-1 with TRBJ2-1; a weak D match, TRBD2 (7 bases). The CDR3 loop spans 14 amino acids. With 6 bases removed from V and 10 bases from J, the gap between germline ends came to 22 bases. The germline CDR1 and CDR2 sequences are DFQATT and SNEGSKA (reference sequence). Here the CDR3 DNA reads TGCAGTGCCGAGGGGGGGACTCCCGTAGCCGAGCAGTTCTTC. Amino acids: CSAEGGTPVAEQFF.